The 27 T cell receptor beta chains presented below share a single source sample, sequenced in a study of T cells in Graves' hyperthyroidism and ophthalmopathy (dated by TCRdb to about 2019). Library construction relied on multiplex PCR. The data were produced on an Illumina HiSeq 2000. Amplification of TCR beta CDR3 regions was carried out from RNA transcripts. The TCR CDR3 was subjected to a first round of RT-PCR using the HTBI primer set and the Qiagen OneStep RT-PCR kit. TCRdb applied fastp at Q25 and MiXCR to the public reads, then kept only in-frame beta chains. Rows are combined by CDR3 protein, so each entry shows the most common genes and DNA. The sample includes about 640,000 distinct CDR3 sequences, with around 21% observed a single time. Over 30% of the sample comes from the top ten. The source material was blood. Source of these receptors: a man aged 25 to 45 with Graves' ophthalmopathy.

V is TRBV7-7 and J is TRBJ1-2; D not resolved. The CDR3 runs 8 residues. Deletions cut 11 bases from V and 7 bases from J, with 5 bases between. CDR1 is SSHAT, CDR2 FNYEAQ, per germline (reference sequence). CDR3 DNA sequence: TGTGCCGCCCGTGGCTACACCTTC. Translation: CAARGYTF.

In nucleotides, the CDR3 is TGTGCCAGCAGCGTGGACAGGGAAGCGTTCGATACGCAGTATTTT. Protein product: CASSVDREAFDTQYF. The V call is TRBV12-3 or TRBV12-4, the J call TRBJ2-3; 8 bases fit TRBD1. CDR3 size: 15 residues. With 6 bases clipped from V and 6 bases from J, the junction kept 11 bases outside the gene matches.

This sequence joins TRBV10-3 and TRBJ1-1, with 10 bases that match TRBD1. Germline V CDR1 and CDR2: ENHRY, SYGVKD. V dropped 0 bases and J dropped 5; count of bases not matched to a gene: 3. This CDR3 region has 15 residues. The CDR3 region is CAISESVDRGTEAFF. The CDR3 region has the DNA TGTGCCATCAGTGAGTCCGTGGACAGGGGGACTGAAGCTTTCTTT.

The rearrangement links TRBV20-1 to TRBJ2-7, with TRBD2 matching 10 bases. Germline CDR1 reads DFQATT; CDR2 reads SNEGSKA (reference sequence). The CDR3 is made up of 13 amino acids. V shed 6 bases and J 4 bases; nucleotides not matched to a gene: 6. CDR3 coding DNA: TGCAGTGCCAGGGTAGCGGGAGGTTACGAGCAGTACTTC. It is translated as CSARVAGGYEQYF.

This clonotype was observed a handful of times. The chain has TRBV28 and TRBJ2-7; 9 bases map to TRBD1. Germline loops: CDR1 MDHEN, CDR2 SYDVKM. Trimming took 5 bases from V and 1 from J; bases not matched to a gene: 9. CDR3 size: 16 residues. CDR3: CASSLLGTGNSYEQYF. CDR3 nucleotides: TGTGCCAGCAGTCTTCTCGGGACAGGGAATTCCTACGAGCAGTACTTC.

The table lists this clonotype with many counts. The chain links TRBV12-3 or TRBV12-4 to TRBJ2-2; 10 bases align to TRBD2. V trimming: 4 bases; J trimming: 1 base; junction bases outside the gene matches: 3. This CDR3 has 16 amino acids. DNA for the CDR3: TGTGCCAGCAGTTCAGGACTAGCGGTGAACACCGGGGAGCTGTTTTTT. It encodes CASSSGLAVNTGELFF.

This rearrangement joins TRBV5-1 to TRBJ1-3; the D gene is possibly TRBD1 (6 bases). CDR3 length: 15 residues. Trimming took 5 bases from V and 0 from J, leaving 12 bases between them. CDR1 is SGHRS, CDR2 YFSETQ, per germline. CDR3: CASRADSSSGNTIYF. As DNA, the CDR3 is TGCGCCAGCAGGGCGGACAGTAGCTCTGGAAACACCATATATTTT.

V and J are TRBV24-1 and TRBJ2-7, with 12 bases identical to TRBD2. CDR1 is KGHDR, CDR2 SFDVKD, per germline. With 4 bases clipped from V and 4 bases from J, the junction kept 10 bases outside the gene matches. This CDR3 spans 17 amino acids. Here the CDR3 reads CATSDGMTSGSKYEQYF. Here the CDR3 DNA reads TGTGCCACCAGTGACGGAATGACTAGCGGGAGTAAGTACGAGCAGTACTTC.

V usage is TRBV4-3 and J usage is TRBJ1-5; tentatively, D is TRBD1 (6 bases). CDR3 length equals 17 residues. V lost 0 bases, J lost 4 bases, and 16 bases lay in between. Germline values: CDR1 LGHNA, CDR2 YSLEER. Written as DNA, the CDR3 is TGCGCCAGCAGCCAAGATCTTGGGGGGCCCCGGAATCAGCCCCAGCATTTT. Translation: CASSQDLGGPRNQPQHF.

V gene TRBV7-9 combines with J gene TRBJ2-7, with D perhaps TRBD1 (5 bases). The CDR3 loop spans 15 amino acids. V was pared by 4 bases and J by 2 bases, with 15 bases between. From germline, CDR1 is SEHNR and CDR2 FQNEAQ (reference sequence). In nucleotides, the CDR3 is TGTGCCAGCAGCTCCTCTACACAGGCTACCTACGAGCAGTACTTC. Its translation: CASSSSTQATYEQYF.

This chain links TRBV10-2 with TRBJ2-7; 11 bases are a match to TRBD2. Trimming removed 6 bases from V and 5 bases from J; junction bases left unmatched: 6. CDR3 size: 14 residues. Germline V gene data show CDR1 as WSHSY and CDR2 as SAAADI. The CDR3 DNA reads TGCGCCAGCAGACTAGCGGGAGTGGGCGACGAGCAGTACTTC. Translation: CASRLAGVGDEQYF.

This rearrangement joins TRBV9 to TRBJ2-1; D possibly corresponds to TRBD2 (5 bases). Germline loops: CDR1 SGDLS, CDR2 YYNGEE. Trimming removed 5 bases from V and 0 bases from J, with 15 bases in between. This CDR3 region has 16 residues. The CDR3 sequence is CASSLSGESSYNEQFF. The CDR3 DNA reads as TGTGCCAGCAGTCTATCCGGGGAAAGCTCCTACAATGAGCAGTTCTTC.

This sequence joins TRBV19 and TRBJ2-3; 10 bases agree with TRBD1. Germline loops: CDR1 LNHDA, CDR2 SQIVND (reference sequence). J lost 7 bases, V lost 3 bases, and 4 bases had no gene match. The CDR3 contains 14 residues. The CDR3 DNA sequence: TGTGCCAGTAGTATCGACAGGGGGCGGAATACGCAGTATTTT. This encodes CASSIDRGRNTQYF.

The chain links TRBV5-1 to TRBJ1-1; a weak D match, TRBD1 (5 bases). The CDR3 totals 12 residues. V lost 4 bases and J 6 bases, leaving 10 bases between the germline ends. Germline CDR1 is SGHRS and CDR2 is YFSETQ. The CDR3 spells CASSDTGPEAFF. CDR3 nucleotide sequence: TGCGCCAGCAGCGACACAGGACCTGAAGCTTTCTTT.

This clonotype came up a few times. The chain couples TRBV5-6 to TRBJ2-5, with D possibly being TRBD1 or TRBD2 (5 bases each). Deletions cut 0 bases from V and 2 bases from J, with 8 bases between. CDR3 size: 14 residues. Germline values: CDR1 SGHDT, CDR2 YYEEEE. The DNA of the CDR3 is TGTGCCAGCAGCTTGGTTTGGGGGCAAGAGACCCAGTACTTC. Protein: CASSLVWGQETQYF.

The rearrangement joins TRBV19 to TRBJ2-2, with no clear D. Trimming removed 5 bases at V and 4 bases at J, with 14 bases between. This CDR3 has 15 amino acids. Germline CDR1 LNHDA, CDR2 SQIVND (reference sequence). In nucleotides, the CDR3 is TGTGCCAGTAGTCCCCCTGTCCAGGTCACCGGGGAGCTGTTTTTT. Translating gives CASSPPVQVTGELFF.

This clonotype has more than one count but fewer than ten. The V gene is TRBV6-2 or TRBV6-3, the J gene TRBJ2-7; D is unresolved. V lost 7 bases, J lost 5 bases, and 21 bases lay in between. This CDR3 spans 15 amino acids. CDR1 MNHEY and CDR2 SVGEGT come from the germline V gene. CDR3 region: CASNPRLGSWNEQYF. As DNA, the CDR3 is TGTGCCAGCAATCCCCGCCTTGGGTCATGGAACGAGCAGTACTTC.

The chain joins TRBV7-9 to TRBJ2-1; the D gene is possibly TRBD2 (6 bases). CDR1 is SEHNR and CDR2 is FQNEAQ in the germline V gene (reference sequence). This CDR3 has 15 amino acids. The V end was cut by 5 bases, the J end by 4 bases, with 15 bases between. CDR3 protein: CASSLLATQYNEQFF. The DNA of the CDR3 is TGTGCCAGCAGCCTACTAGCCACTCAGTACAATGAGCAGTTCTTC. Filled out from reference TRBV7-9 and TRBJ2-1, the complete variable domain reads DTGVSQNPRHKITKRGQNVTFRCDPISEHNRLYWYRQTLGQGPEFLTYFQNEAQLEKSRLLSDRFSAERPKGSFSTLEIQRTEQGDSAMYLCASSLLATQYNEQFFGPGTRLTVL.

This clonotype was observed a few times. J is TRBJ2-1 and V is TRBV19; a possible D gene is TRBD2 (6 bases). The CDR3 consists of 14 residues. Germline CDR1 LNHDA, CDR2 SQIVND (reference sequence). V lost 4 bases and J lost 5, with 12 bases in between. The CDR3 bases are TGTGCCAGTAGTAACAGCGGGTGGGACAATGAGCAGTTCTTC. This encodes CASSNSGWDNEQFF.

On this clonotype itself: Possible read error: a much larger clone is one base away. The rearrangement uses TRBV2 and TRBJ1-4; 7 bases fit TRBD1. The CDR3 has 13 residues. With V trimmed by 6 bases and J by 8 bases, 6 bases remained unmatched. Germline V gene lookup returns CDR1 SNHLY and CDR2 FYNNEI. CDR3 region: CASRVQGGEKLFF. CDR3 coding DNA: TGTGCCAGCAGGGTTCAGGGGGGGGAAAAACTGTTTTTT.

The J gene is TRBJ2-1, the V gene TRBV24-1; 9 nucleotides match TRBD2. Trimming cost V 4 bases and J 4 bases; bases outside gene matches: 13. CDR3 length: 18 residues. Germline loops: CDR1 KGHDR, CDR2 SFDVKD. The CDR3 is CATSDAGSGSRFYNEQFF. The CDR3 DNA follows: TGTGCCACCAGTGACGCCGGTAGCGGGAGCCGATTTTACAATGAGCAGTTCTTC.

At least ten counts were recorded for this clonotype. This chain links TRBV6-6 with TRBJ2-1; D gene uncertain. Deletions cut 0 bases from V and 5 bases from J, with 17 bases between. The CDR3 is made up of 17 amino acids. CDR1 is MNHNY and CDR2 is SVGAGI in the germline V gene (reference sequence). CDR3 coding DNA: TGTGCCAGCAGTTACTCGATCCCCGGGCCCCTCCACAATGAGCAGTTCTTC. Its protein is CASSYSIPGPLHNEQFF.

The chain has TRBV6-2 or TRBV6-3 and TRBJ1-1, with D unresolved. There are 12 residues in the CDR3. Per the germline V gene, CDR1 is MNHEY and CDR2 is SVGEGT. V was shortened by 8 bases and J by 0 bases, with 7 bases between the two germline ends. The CDR3 here is CASLGMNTEAFF. The CDR3 nucleotides are TGTGCCAGCCTGGGAATGAACACTGAAGCTTTCTTT.

The chain carries TRBV7-3 and TRBJ2-7; maybe TRBD2 (5 bases). CDR1 SGHTA and CDR2 FQGTGA come from the germline V gene. The CDR3 consists of 15 residues. V shed 3 bases and J shed 0 bases, with 12 bases lying between them. CDR3 sequence: CASSFSTGSSYEQYF. The CDR3 DNA is TGTGCCAGCAGCTTTTCGACGGGGAGCTCCTACGAGCAGTACTTC. Looking up the rest from reference TRBV7-3 and TRBJ2-7 gives the full variable domain: GAGVSQTPSNKVTEKGKYVELRCDPISGHTALYWYRQSLGQGPEFLIYFQGTGAADDSGLPNDRFFAVRPEGSVSTLKIQRTERGDSAVYLCASSFSTGSSYEQYFGPGTRLTVT.

This clonotype was seen at least ten times. The chain links TRBV30 to TRBJ2-6; D gene uncertain. Germline V CDR1 and CDR2: GTSNPN, SVGIG (reference sequence). V was trimmed by 0 bases and J by 2 bases, leaving 8 bases between them. This CDR3 is 15 amino acids long. CDR3 DNA sequence: TGTGCCTGGAGTGTAAAAGGCCCTGGGGCCAACGTCCTGACTTTC. Translation: CAWSVKGPGANVLTF. Full variable domain (remainder filled in from reference TRBV30 and TRBJ2-6): SQTIHQWPATLVQPVGSPLSLECTVEGTSNPNLYWYRQAAGRGLQLLFYSVGIGQISSEVPQNLSASRPQDRQFILSSKKLLLSDSGFYLCAWSVKGPGANVLTFGAGSRLTVL.

The table lists this clonotype with many counts. V is TRBV7-8 and J is TRBJ2-3; 9 positions match TRBD2. J lost 3 bases, V lost 6 bases, and 4 bases had no gene match. The CDR3 is 14 residues long. The V gene's germline CDR1 is SGHVS and CDR2 FQNEAQ. This CDR3 reads CASRGLAGTDTQYF. CDR3 bases: TGTGCCAGCAGGGGGCTAGCGGGAACAGATACGCAGTATTTT.

This clonotype has just a few counts. This chain joins TRBV10-1 and TRBJ2-7, with 7 bases aligning to TRBD1. There are 13 residues in the CDR3. Germline loops: CDR1 WNHNN, CDR2 SYGVQD (reference sequence). The V segment lost 4 bases and the J segment 7 bases; nucleotides outside the gene matches: 7. For the CDR3, the DNA is TGCGCCAGCAGTGCCTCAGGGGGAGATGAGCAGTACTTC. It yields the protein CASSASGGDEQYF.